Shown below are 30 T cell receptor beta chains from a single sample sequenced in a study of vaccination and CD4 T cells after COVID-19. Treatment here: roughly ten-day PBMC culture with coronavirus spike peptide pools or control peptides (ViraFEST assay). Researchers used the Oncomine TCR Beta short-read assay to sequence DNA from cultured CD4+ T cells. TCRdb re-derived calls from the PCR reads in MiXCR, one entry per CDR3 protein. Of about 13,000 distinct CDR3 sequences in the sample, about 45% were seen once. No antigen is known for these receptors. The sample consisted of CD4+ T cells from blood, cultured in vitro. These TCRs come from a human donor who had recovered from COVID-19.

CDR3 sequence reads: CASSFNRPQYF. DNA for the CDR3: TGTGCCAGCAGTTTCAACAGACCGCAGTATTTT. The V and J genes are TRBV28 and TRBJ2-3; D is uncertain. There are 11 residues in the CDR3. Trimming removed 3 bases from V and 10 bases from J, with 8 bases in between. Germline lookup yields CDR1 MDHEN and CDR2 SYDVKM.

This chain joins TRBV7-2 and TRBJ1-2, with D possibly being TRBD1 (5 bases). Trimming cost V 3 bases and J 4 bases, with 15 bases left between them. Germline CDR1 and CDR2: SGHTA and FQGNSA. The CDR3 has 15 amino acids. The CDR3 sequence is CASSFPHRGGYGYTF. The CDR3 region has the DNA TGTGCCAGCAGCTTCCCCCACCGGGGCGGCTATGGCTACACCTTC. The full variable domain, its missing parts supplied by reference TRBV7-2 and TRBJ1-2, is GAGVSQSPSNKVTEKGKDVELRCDPISGHTALYWYRQSLGQGLEFLIYFQGNSAPDKSGLPSDRFSAERTGGSVSTLTIQRTQQEDSAVYLCASSFPHRGGYGYTFGSGTRLTVV.

The chain recombines TRBV10-1 with TRBJ1-1; the match to TRBD1 covers 7 bases. The length of the CDR3 is 12 residues. V shed 2 bases, J shed 8 bases, and the junction held 2 bases outside the gene matches. Germline CDR1 and CDR2: WNHNN and SYGVQD (reference sequence). The CDR3, as DNA: TGCGCCAGCAGTGAGAGGACAGGCGAAGCTTTCTTT. Protein: CASSERTGEAFF.

A few counts support this clonotype. V gene TRBV24-1 combines with J gene TRBJ2-5, with D unclear. The germline V and J ends were trimmed by 4 bases and 1 base, with 6 bases remaining between them. The germline V gene encodes CDR1 KGHDR and CDR2 SFDVKD. CDR3 length: 13 amino acids. CDR3 in amino acids: CATSEAAQETQYF. CDR3 nucleotides: TGTGCCACCAGTGAAGCAGCCCAAGAGACCCAGTACTTC.

The rearrangement uses TRBV27 and TRBJ2-3; 8 bases agree with TRBD2. The CDR3 extends over 15 amino acids. With 2 bases clipped from V and 3 bases from J, the junction kept 4 bases outside the gene matches. The germline CDR1 and CDR2 sequences are MNHEY and SMNVEV (reference sequence). In DNA form, the CDR3 reads TGTGCCAGCAGTTTACGCGGGGGGTGGACAGATACGCAGTATTTT. Its translation is CASSLRGGWTDTQYF.

In its sample, this clonotype was seen once. The chain uses TRBV10-3 and TRBJ2-7; 8 bases are a match to TRBD2. CDR1 is ENHRY and CDR2 is SYGVKD in the germline V gene. V lost 8 bases to trimming and J lost 7 bases; unmatched junction nucleotides: 16. The CDR3 consists of 15 residues. The CDR3 here is CAISIAGGPPREQYF. The CDR3 nucleotides are TGTGCCATCTCTATCGCGGGAGGCCCCCCTAGAGAGCAGTACTTC.

This clonotype was counted a few times. This chain joins TRBV20-1 and TRBJ1-1; TRBD1 matches at 7 bases. The CDR3 has 14 residues. The ends lost 5 bases at V and 1 base at J; junction bases unmatched: 7. From germline, CDR1 is DFQATT and CDR2 SNEGSKA (reference sequence). CDR3 region: CSAVSGTANTEAFF. The CDR3 DNA is TGCAGTGCTGTCTCCGGGACAGCGAACACTGAAGCTTTCTTT.

The chain combines TRBV11-3 with TRBJ2-2; 7 positions agree with TRBD1. There are 15 residues in the CDR3. J was trimmed by 5 bases and V by 3 bases; bases with no gene match: 6. Germline loops: CDR1 SGHNT, CDR2 YENEEA. Written as DNA, the CDR3 is TGTGCCAGCAGCTTTCAAGGGGGCGGAACCGGGGAGCTGTTTTTT. Its translation: CASSFQGGGTGELFF.

The chain links TRBV10-1 to TRBJ2-1; D remains unclear. V was pared by 3 bases and J by 4 bases, with 10 bases between. The CDR3 length is 14 residues. Per germline, CDR1 WNHNN and CDR2 SYGVQD (reference sequence). The DNA of the CDR3 is TGCGCCAGCAGTGAATCTACCGGTTACAATGAGCAGTTCTTC. Translation gives CASSESTGYNEQFF.

The sample holds a few counts of this clonotype. The V and J genes are TRBV11-2 and TRBJ2-7; 8 bases are shared with TRBD1. Germline CDR1 and CDR2: SGHAT and FQNNGV. Unmatched junction bases numbered 13, after V lost 1 base and J lost 2 bases. This CDR3 is 18 amino acids long. Here the CDR3 reads CASSLVAAKQGGTYEQYF. The CDR3 nucleotides read TGTGCCAGCAGCTTAGTGGCCGCGAAACAGGGGGGAACCTACGAGCAGTACTTC. The full variable domain, in which reference TRBV11-2 and TRBJ2-7 provide the parts outside the CDR3, is EAGVAQSPRYKIIEKRQSVAFWCNPISGHATLYWYQQILGQGPKLLIQFQNNGVVDDSQLPKDRFSAERLKGVDSTLKIQPAKLEDSAVYLCASSLVAAKQGGTYEQYFGPGTRLTVT.

J is TRBJ2-7 and V is TRBV20-1, with a tentative D call TRBD1 (5 bases). The V end lost 3 bases, the J end lost 1 base, and 16 bases lay between the germline ends. Germline V gene lookup returns CDR1 DFQATT and CDR2 SNEGSKA (reference sequence). The length of the CDR3 is 15 residues. The CDR3 is CSASRERRASYEQYF. As DNA, the CDR3 is TGCAGTGCTAGCCGTGAGCGCAGGGCTTCCTACGAGCAGTACTTC.

CDR3 nucleotides: TGTGCCAGCTCCGGGGGTAATTCACCCCTCCACTTT. Amino acid sequence: CASSGGNSPLHF. The chain employs TRBV7-2 and TRBJ1-6; a possible D gene is TRBD1 (5 bases). Germline CDR1 reads SGHTA; CDR2 reads FQGNSA. The ends were cut back, 8 bases at V and 6 bases at J, with 8 bases in the middle. The CDR3 consists of 12 residues.

V and J are TRBV20-1 and TRBJ1-1; D is possibly TRBD1 (6 bases). Germline CDR1 is DFQATT and CDR2 is SNEGSKA (reference sequence). Trimming stripped 3 bases from V and 0 bases from J, with 14 bases between. The CDR3 runs 15 residues. CDR3 loop: CSARPGHRMNTEAFF. As DNA, the CDR3 is TGCAGTGCTAGGCCGGGACACAGAATGAACACTGAAGCTTTCTTT.

Only a few counts were recorded for this clonotype. The chain uses TRBV28 and TRBJ1-5; D may be TRBD1 (5 bases). The CDR3 spans 18 residues. V was pared by 5 bases and J by 0 bases, with 20 bases between. Germline V gene lookup returns CDR1 MDHEN and CDR2 SYDVKM. The CDR3 loop reads CASSPRGLSPDSNQPQHF. The CDR3 DNA is TGTGCCAGCAGTCCTAGGGGACTGTCCCCAGATAGCAATCAGCCCCAGCATTTT.

There are a few counts of this clonotype. The V and J genes are TRBV6-5 and TRBJ2-2, with D possibly TRBD1 on 6 matching bases. Germline CDR1 MNHEY, CDR2 SVGAGI. The CDR3 consists of 15 residues. Trimming took 4 bases from V and 4 from J, leaving 13 bases between them. As DNA, the CDR3 is TGTGCCAGCAGTTTTACCAGGGGAATCACCGGGGAGCTGTTTTTT. The encoded protein is CASSFTRGITGELFF.

This chain links TRBV4-1 with TRBJ1-2, with D possibly matching TRBD1 (5 bases). This CDR3 has 16 amino acids. Germline lookup yields CDR1 MGHRA and CDR2 YSYEKL. Trimming took 1 base from V and 0 from J, leaving 12 bases between them. CDR3 loop: CASSQVGRGTNYGYTF. The CDR3 nucleotides read TGCGCCAGCAGCCAAGTGGGACGGGGGACTAACTATGGCTACACCTTC.

This chain uses TRBV28 with TRBJ2-7, with D perhaps assigned TRBD1 or TRBD2 (5 bases each). V gave up 10 bases and J gave up 2 bases, with 18 bases separating them. The CDR3 consists of 14 residues. Germline CDR1 MDHEN, CDR2 SYDVKM. Here the CDR3 reads CANTLRGLPYEQYF. CDR3 DNA: TGTGCCAACACCCTACGGGGCCTCCCCTACGAGCAGTACTTC.

The chain employs TRBV9 and TRBJ1-2; D call uncertain. Trimming removed 0 bases from V and 0 bases from J, with 6 bases in between. The germline CDR1 and CDR2 sequences are SGDLS and YYNGEE. CDR3 size: 14 residues. The CDR3 nucleotides read TGTGCCAGCAGCGTAGCTTCGGCTAACTATGGCTACACCTTC. Amino acid sequence: CASSVASANYGYTF. Supplemented by reference TRBV9 and TRBJ1-2, the full variable domain reads DSGVTQTPKHLITATGQRVTLRCSPRSGDLSVYWYQQSLDQGLQFLIQYYNGEERAKGNILERFSAQQFPDLHSELNLSSLELGDSALYFCASSVASANYGYTFGSGTRLTVV.

This clonotype is a singleton in its sample. The chain is built from TRBV3-1 and TRBJ2-1, with 7 bases matching TRBD2. V dropped 11 bases and J dropped 4; count of bases not matched to a gene: 14. The CDR3 spans 15 residues. The germline CDR1 and CDR2 sequences are LGHDT and YNNKEL (reference sequence). The CDR3 region has the DNA TGTGCCTTTCCGAGGGCTAGCGGAGTTTACAATGAGCAGTTCTTC. Protein: CAFPRASGVYNEQFF.

This chain uses TRBV4-2 with TRBJ2-3, with TRBD2 matching 15 bases. The CDR3 loop spans 20 amino acids. The V gene's germline CDR1 is LGHNA and CDR2 YNFKEQ. With V trimmed by 1 base and J by 2 bases, 10 bases remained unmatched. CDR3 amino acids: CASSQGRTSGRAADTDTQYF. CDR3 nucleotide sequence: TGTGCCAGCAGCCAAGGAAGGACTAGCGGGAGGGCCGCAGACACAGATACGCAGTATTTT.

The rearrangement links TRBV19 to TRBJ1-5, with D unclear. Germline V gives CDR1 LNHDA, CDR2 SQIVND (reference sequence). The CDR3 extends over 12 amino acids. Trimming pared 3 bases from V and 3 bases from J, leaving 3 bases between. In DNA, the CDR3 is TGTGCCAGTAGTATGCCCAATCAGCCCCAGCATTTT. Residues: CASSMPNQPQHF.

The V gene is TRBV27, the J gene TRBJ2-7, with 13 positions matching TRBD2. J was trimmed by 6 bases and V by 2 bases; bases with no gene match: 16. Germline lookup yields CDR1 MNHEY and CDR2 SMNVEV (reference sequence). The CDR3 spans 19 residues. CDR3 sequence: CASSLATGLAGDAVSEQYF. The CDR3 region has the DNA TGTGCCAGCAGTTTAGCGACAGGACTAGCGGGAGACGCCGTTAGCGAGCAGTACTTC.

V gene TRBV20-1 combines with J gene TRBJ2-2, with a possible D match to TRBD2 (5 bases). In germline, CDR1 is DFQATT, CDR2 SNEGSKA (reference sequence). The CDR3 runs to 14 residues. V was cut by 1 base and J by 2 bases, with 8 bases left in between. The CDR3: CSARARGNTGELFF. CDR3 in DNA: TGCAGTGCTAGAGCCCGGGGAAACACCGGGGAGCTGTTTTTT.

The V and J genes are TRBV12-3 or TRBV12-4 and TRBJ1-1; D is ambiguous. V lost 5 bases, J lost 0 bases, and 13 bases lay in between. This CDR3 contains 15 residues. The CDR3 coding sequence is TGTGCCAGCAGTCCAGACCGGCCAGTGAACACTGAAGCTTTCTTT. This translates into CASSPDRPVNTEAFF.

This clonotype was recorded a few times. V usage is TRBV5-4 and J usage is TRBJ2-5, with 13 bases lining up with TRBD2. In germline, CDR1 is SGHNT, CDR2 YYREEE (reference sequence). The junction had 19 bases not matched to a gene; V was cut back by 4 bases and J by 7 bases. The CDR3 has 19 residues. The CDR3 here is CASSIGLAGVRPQVGTQYF. For the CDR3, the DNA is TGTGCCAGCAGCATCGGACTAGCGGGAGTGAGACCTCAGGTTGGGACCCAGTACTTC. The whole variable domain, remainder taken from reference TRBV5-4 and TRBJ2-5, is ETGVTQSPTHLIKTRGQQVTLRCSSQSGHNTVSWYQQALGQGPQFIFQYYREEENGRGNFPPRFSGLQFPNYSSELNVNALELDDSALYLCASSIGLAGVRPQVGTQYFGPGTRLLVL.

This rearrangement joins TRBV6-1 to TRBJ2-1, with 10 bases fitting TRBD2. CDR1 and CDR2 (germline): MNHNS, SASEGT. This CDR3 region has 17 residues. After removal of 7 bases from V and 7 bases from J, the junction contained 16 bases not matched to a gene. The CDR3 DNA sequence: TGTGCCAGCACCCACGAAGGACTAGCGGCTTTGAGGAATGAGCAGTTCTTC. Its translation is CASTHEGLAALRNEQFF.

This clonotype was seen more than once but under ten times. The rearrangement uses TRBV7-2 and TRBJ1-1, with TRBD1 as a possible D gene (6 bases). Germline values: CDR1 SGHTA, CDR2 FQGNSA. Trimming stripped 5 bases from V and 3 bases from J, with 10 bases between. This CDR3 contains 13 residues. In nucleotides, the CDR3 is TGTGCCAGCAGCCCACAGGGTGACACTGAAGCTTTCTTT. Encoded protein: CASSPQGDTEAFF.

The chain couples TRBV27 to TRBJ1-4, with D unclear. Germline V lookup: CDR1 MNHEY, CDR2 SMNVEV (reference sequence). The CDR3 has 14 amino acids. V was trimmed by 3 bases and J by 7 bases, leaving 12 bases between them. For the CDR3, the DNA is TGTGCCAGCAGTTTGTTGGGCTATACTGAAAAACTGTTTTTT. Amino acids: CASSLLGYTEKLFF.

This clonotype was observed a few times. The rearrangement joins TRBV7-8 to TRBJ1-5; the D is unclear. Germline V gene sequence: CDR1 SGHVS, CDR2 FQNEAQ. V was trimmed by 3 bases and J by 6 bases, leaving 18 bases between them. The CDR3 totals 16 residues. The CDR3 region has the DNA TGTGCCAGCAGCTTCGCCAGGACGGCTCTGGGTCAGCCCCAGCATTTT. Its translation: CASSFARTALGQPQHF.

The CDR3 DNA sequence: TGCGCCAGCAGCTTCGGGGCTTTTGGCACAGATACGCAGTATTTT. Protein product: CASSFGAFGTDTQYF. The chain couples TRBV5-1 to TRBJ2-3, with D possibly called TRBD1 or TRBD2 (5 bases each). V gave up 2 bases and J gave up 1 base, with 11 bases separating them. This CDR3 has 15 amino acids. Germline V gene sequence: CDR1 SGHRS, CDR2 YFSETQ.